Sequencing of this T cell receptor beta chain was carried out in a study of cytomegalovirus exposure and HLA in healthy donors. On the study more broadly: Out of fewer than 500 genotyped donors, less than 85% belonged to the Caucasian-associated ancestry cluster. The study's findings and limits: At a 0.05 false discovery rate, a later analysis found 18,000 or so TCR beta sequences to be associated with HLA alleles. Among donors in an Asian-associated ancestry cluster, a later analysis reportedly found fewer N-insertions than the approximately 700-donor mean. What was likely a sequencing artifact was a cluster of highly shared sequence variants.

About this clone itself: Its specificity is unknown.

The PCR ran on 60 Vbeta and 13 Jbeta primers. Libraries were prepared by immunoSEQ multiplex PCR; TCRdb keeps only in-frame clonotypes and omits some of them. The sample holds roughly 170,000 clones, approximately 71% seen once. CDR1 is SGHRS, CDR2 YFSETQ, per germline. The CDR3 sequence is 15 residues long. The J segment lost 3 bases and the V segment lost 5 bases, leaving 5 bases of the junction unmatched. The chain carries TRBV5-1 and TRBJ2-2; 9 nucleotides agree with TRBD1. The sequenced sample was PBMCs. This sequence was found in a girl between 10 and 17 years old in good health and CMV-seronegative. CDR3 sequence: CASRDRGGDTGELFF. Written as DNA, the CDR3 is TGCGCCAGCAGGGACAGGGGTGGAGACACCGGGGAGCTGTTTTTT.